The clone carrying this T cell receptor (beta chain) appeared a single time. Antigen specificity is unknown. The entry originates in a study of T cell repertoires in cytomegalovirus infection. V lost 5 bases and J 4 bases, leaving 17 bases between the germline ends. Per germline, CDR1 SGHAT and CDR2 FQNNGV. This CDR3 is built from 15 residues. Study-wide points: Dominating the ex vivo response were HLA-C-restricted CMV-specific TCR beta clonotypes.

From the reads, TCRdb called clonotypes with MiXCR, one entry per CDR3 protein. The sample yields just under 550,000 distinct CDR3 sequences, 26% seen once. This sequence joins TRBV11-2 and TRBJ1-1; unclear D gene. The clonotype originates from a human donor in good health (CMV status not recorded). Some clones in this sample may be carry-over from other donors' samples. Sequencing used PBMCs. The CDR3 region is CASSPLGRRSTEAFF. CDR3 nucleotides: TGTGCCAGCAGCCCCTTGGGGAGGAGAAGCACTGAAGCTTTCTTT.